The 4 T cell receptor beta chains in this list originate from one sample, sequenced in a study of response to subunit inactivated influenza vaccine. TCRdb reanalysed the RT-PCR reads using MiXCR and keeps one entry per CDR3 protein. This sample has about 180,000 distinct CDR3 sequences, with about 10% found just once. The sample here was CD8+ T cells sorted from PBMCs, taken approximately 25 months after vaccination. The origin of the receptors is a man between 45 and 75 years old who received an inactivated influenza vaccine.

This clonotype has at least ten counts. CDR3 sequence reads: CAISETGMEFF. The CDR3 DNA reads as TGTGCCATCAGTGAGACGGGGATGGAGTTCTTC. The genes are TRBV10-3 and TRBJ2-1; D might be TRBD2 (5 bases). CDR1 is ENHRY and CDR2 is SYGVKD in the germline V gene. Trimming removed 2 bases from V and 14 bases from J, with 10 bases in between. The CDR3 covers 11 residues.

V is TRBV11-2 and J is TRBJ2-5, with 9 nucleotides matching TRBD1. Germline-derived CDR1 and CDR2 are SGHAT and FQNNGV. After removal of 2 bases from V and 10 bases from J, the junction contained 5 bases not matched to a gene. The CDR3 sequence is 13 residues long. The CDR3 DNA reads as TGTGCCAGCAGCTTAAGACAGGGGGAGGTCCAGTACTTC. Translating it yields CASSLRQGEVQYF.

This clonotype was counted between two and nine times. CDR3: CASSSLRTTTYEQYF. The DNA for the CDR3 is TGTGCCAGCAGTTCGCTTCGGACTACCACCTACGAGCAGTACTTC. The V gene is TRBV28, the J gene TRBJ2-7; tentatively, D is TRBD2 (6 bases). CDR1 MDHEN and CDR2 SYDVKM come from the germline V gene. The CDR3 spans 15 residues. V was trimmed by 4 bases and J by 2 bases, leaving 15 bases between them.

This clonotype was counted between two and nine times. The chain couples TRBV5-1 to TRBJ2-5; D is possibly TRBD2 (6 bases). The V end lost 5 bases, the J end lost 0 bases, and 8 bases lay between the germline ends. The CDR3 covers 13 residues. CDR1 and CDR2 (germline): SGHRS, YFSETQ. CDR3 sequence (DNA): TGCGCCAGCAGTGCGGGATACCAAGAGACCCAGTACTTC. Encoded protein: CASSAGYQETQYF.